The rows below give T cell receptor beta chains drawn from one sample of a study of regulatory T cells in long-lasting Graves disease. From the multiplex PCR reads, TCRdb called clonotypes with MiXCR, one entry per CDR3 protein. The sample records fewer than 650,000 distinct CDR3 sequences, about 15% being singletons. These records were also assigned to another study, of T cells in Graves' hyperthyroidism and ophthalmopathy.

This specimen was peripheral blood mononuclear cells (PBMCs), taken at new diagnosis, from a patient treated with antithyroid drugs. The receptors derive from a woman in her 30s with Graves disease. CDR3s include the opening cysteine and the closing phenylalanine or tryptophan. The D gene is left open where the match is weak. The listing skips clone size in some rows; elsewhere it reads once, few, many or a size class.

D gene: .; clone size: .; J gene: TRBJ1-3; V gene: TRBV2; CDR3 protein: CASSGGTGRSSGNTTYF; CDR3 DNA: TGTGCCAGCAGTGGGGGGACGGGACGGAGCTCTGGAAACACCACATATTTT
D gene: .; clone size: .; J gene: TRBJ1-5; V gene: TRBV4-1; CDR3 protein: CASSQEGALYQPQHF; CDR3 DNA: TGCGCCAGCAGCCAAGAGGGGGCCCTTTATCAGCCCCAGCATTTT
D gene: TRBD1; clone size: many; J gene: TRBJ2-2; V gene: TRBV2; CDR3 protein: CASRVGGARTGELFF; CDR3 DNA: TGTGCCAGCAGGGTAGGGGGCGCGAGGACCGGGGAGCTGTTTTTT
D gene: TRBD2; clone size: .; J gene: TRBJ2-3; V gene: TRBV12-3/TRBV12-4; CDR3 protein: CASVTSGTDTQYF; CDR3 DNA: TGTGCCAGCGTGACTAGCGGGACAGATACGCAGTATTTT
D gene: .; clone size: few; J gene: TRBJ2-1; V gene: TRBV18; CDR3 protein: CASSPKLLLGNEQFF; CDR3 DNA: TGTGCCAGCTCACCTAAGCTCCTTCTGGGGAATGAGCAGTTCTTC
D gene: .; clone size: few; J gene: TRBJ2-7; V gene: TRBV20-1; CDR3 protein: CSARDRLSYEQYF; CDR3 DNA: TGCAGTGCTAGAGATCGGCTCTCCTACGAGCAGTACTTC
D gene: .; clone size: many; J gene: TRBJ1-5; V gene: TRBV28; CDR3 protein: CASSLVWTEGNQPQHF; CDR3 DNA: TGTGCCAGCAGTTTAGTGTGGACGGAGGGCAATCAGCCCCAGCATTTT
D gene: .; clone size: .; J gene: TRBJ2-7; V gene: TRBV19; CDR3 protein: CASNTGNYEQYF; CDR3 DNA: TGCGCCAGTAATACAGGGAACTACGAGCAGTACTTC
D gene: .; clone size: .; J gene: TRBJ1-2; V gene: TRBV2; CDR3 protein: CASILSTGNGYTF; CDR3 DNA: TGTGCCAGCATTCTAAGTACAGGGAATGGCTACACCTTC
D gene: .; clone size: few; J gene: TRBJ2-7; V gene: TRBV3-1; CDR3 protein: CASSQAGLTTNEQYF; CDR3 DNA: TGTGCCAGCAGCCAAGCAGGGCTGACAACCAACGAGCAGTACTTC
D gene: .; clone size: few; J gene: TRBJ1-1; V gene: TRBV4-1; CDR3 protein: CASSRSADTEAFF; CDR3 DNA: TGCGCCAGCAGCAGATCCGCTGACACTGAAGCTTTCTTT
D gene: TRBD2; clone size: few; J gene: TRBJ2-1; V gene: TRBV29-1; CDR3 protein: CSVSTAGAYNEQFF; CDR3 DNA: TGCAGCGTTTCGACAGCGGGAGCTTACAATGAGCAGTTCTTC
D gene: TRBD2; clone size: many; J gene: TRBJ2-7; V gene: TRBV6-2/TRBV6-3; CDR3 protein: CASSTGVAGVGEQYF; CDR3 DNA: TGTGCCAGCAGTACCGGGGTAGCGGGAGTGGGCGAGCAGTACTTC
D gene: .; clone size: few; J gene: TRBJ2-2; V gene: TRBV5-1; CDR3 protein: CASSLTPGLTSVQLFF; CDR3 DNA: TGCGCCAGCAGCTTAACACCGGGTCTTACGAGCGTGCAGCTGTTTTTT
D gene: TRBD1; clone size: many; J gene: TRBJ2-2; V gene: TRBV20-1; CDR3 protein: CSARQFAGTGIRSGELFF; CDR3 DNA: TGCAGTGCTAGACAGTTCGCCGGGACAGGGATTCGCTCCGGGGAGCTGTTTTTT
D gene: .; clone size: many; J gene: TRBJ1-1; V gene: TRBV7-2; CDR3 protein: CASRWNTEAFF; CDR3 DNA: TGTGCCAGCAGATGGAACACTGAAGCTTTCTTT
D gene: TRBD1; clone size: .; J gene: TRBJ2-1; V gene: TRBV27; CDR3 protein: CASSYVDRGKGVGNEQFF; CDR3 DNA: TGTGCCAGCAGTTATGTAGACAGGGGCAAAGGCGTCGGCAATGAGCAGTTCTTC
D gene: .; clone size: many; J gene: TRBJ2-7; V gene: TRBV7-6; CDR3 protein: CASSSSQGREQYF; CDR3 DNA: TGTGCCAGCAGCTCCTCACAGGGACGCGAGCAGTACTTC
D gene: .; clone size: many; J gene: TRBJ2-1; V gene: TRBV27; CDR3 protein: CASSRGFNEQFF; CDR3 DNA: TGTGCCAGCTCGCGAGGGTTCAATGAGCAGTTCTTC
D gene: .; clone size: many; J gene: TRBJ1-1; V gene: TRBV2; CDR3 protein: CASMSRDTALTEAFF; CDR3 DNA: TGTGCCAGCATGAGTCGGGACACGGCTCTCACTGAAGCTTTCTTT
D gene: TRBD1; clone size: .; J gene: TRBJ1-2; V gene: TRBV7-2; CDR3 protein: CASSSAGTVYGYTF; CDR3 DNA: TGTGCCAGCAGCTCCGCCGGGACAGTCTATGGCTACACCTTC
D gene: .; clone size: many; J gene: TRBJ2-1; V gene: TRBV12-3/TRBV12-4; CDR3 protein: CASSPTRHNEQFF; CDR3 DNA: TGTGCCAGCAGTCCGACTCGACACAATGAGCAGTTCTTC
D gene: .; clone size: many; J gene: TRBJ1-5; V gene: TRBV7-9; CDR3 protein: CASSPWDQPQHF; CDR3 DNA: TGTGCCAGCTCCCCGTGGGATCAGCCCCAGCATTTT
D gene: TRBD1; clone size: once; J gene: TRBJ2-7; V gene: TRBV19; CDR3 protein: CASKGTGLRGPYEQYF; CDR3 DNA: TGTGCCAGTAAGGGGACAGGGCTTAGGGGTCCCTACGAGCAGTACTTC
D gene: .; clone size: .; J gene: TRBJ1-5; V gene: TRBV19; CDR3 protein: CASMIDYSNQPQHF; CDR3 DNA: TGTGCCAGTATGATCGACTACAGCAATCAGCCCCAGCATTTT
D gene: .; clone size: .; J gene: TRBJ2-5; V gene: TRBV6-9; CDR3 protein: CASSYSASYAQYF; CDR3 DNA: TGTGCCAGCAGTTACTCCGCCTCCTATGCCCAGTACTTC
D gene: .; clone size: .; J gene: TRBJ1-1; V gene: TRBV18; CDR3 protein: CASSPPISGSNTEAFF; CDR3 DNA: TGTGCCAGCTCACCACCGATTTCGGGCTCGAACACTGAAGCTTTCTTT
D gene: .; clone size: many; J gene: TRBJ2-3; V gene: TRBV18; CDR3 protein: CASSPPTGLTDTQYF; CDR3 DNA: TGTGCCAGCTCACCACCGACGGGGCTCACAGATACGCAGTATTTT
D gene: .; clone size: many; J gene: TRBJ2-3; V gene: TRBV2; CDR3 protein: CASTVLWPDTQYF; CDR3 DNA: TGTGCCAGCACGGTATTATGGCCAGATACGCAGTATTTT
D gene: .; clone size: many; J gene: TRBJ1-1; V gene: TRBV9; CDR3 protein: CASSVDDSMNTEAFF; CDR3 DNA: TGTGCCAGCAGCGTAGATGATTCCATGAACACTGAAGCTTTCTTT
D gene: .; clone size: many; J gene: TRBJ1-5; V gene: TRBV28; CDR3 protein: CAGGDDQPQHF; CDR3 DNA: TGTGCCGGCGGGGACGATCAGCCCCAGCATTTT
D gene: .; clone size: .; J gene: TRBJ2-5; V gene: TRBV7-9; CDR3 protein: CASSLLRTAEETQYF; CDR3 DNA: TGTGCCAGCAGCTTACTTCGGACAGCCGAAGAGACCCAGTACTTC
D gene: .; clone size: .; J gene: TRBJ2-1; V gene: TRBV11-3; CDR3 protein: CASSLGAASNEQFF; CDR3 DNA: TGTGCCAGCAGCTTGGGGGCGGCTTCCAATGAGCAGTTCTTC
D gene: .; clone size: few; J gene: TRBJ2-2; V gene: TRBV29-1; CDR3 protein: CSAGRINTGELFF; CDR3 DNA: TGCAGCGCCGGACGGATAAACACCGGGGAGCTGTTTTTT
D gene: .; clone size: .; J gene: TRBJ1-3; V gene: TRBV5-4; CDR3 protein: CASSRGGTGNTIYF; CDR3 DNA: TGTGCCAGCAGCCGAGGGGGGACTGGAAACACCATATATTTT
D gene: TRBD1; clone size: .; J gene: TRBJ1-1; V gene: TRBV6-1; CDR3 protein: CASSALQGGKGNTEAFF; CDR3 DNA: TGTGCCAGCAGTGCTCTTCAGGGGGGGAAGGGGAACACTGAAGCTTTCTTT
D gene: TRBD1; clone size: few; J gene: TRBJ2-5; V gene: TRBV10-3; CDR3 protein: CAIKGGKETQYF; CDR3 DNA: TGTGCCATCAAAGGGGGCAAAGAGACCCAGTACTTC
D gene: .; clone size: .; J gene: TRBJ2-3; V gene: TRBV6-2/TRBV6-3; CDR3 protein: CASSSPRGDTQYF; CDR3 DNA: TGTGCCAGCAGTTCCCCCCGTGGCGATACGCAGTATTTT
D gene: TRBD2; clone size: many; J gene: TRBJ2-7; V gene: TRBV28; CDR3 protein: CASRYTLAGGKQYF; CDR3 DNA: TGTGCCAGCAGGTACACACTAGCGGGAGGCAAGCAGTACTTC
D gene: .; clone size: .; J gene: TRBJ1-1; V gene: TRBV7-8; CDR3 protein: CASSFGAGSAFTEAFF; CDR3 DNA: TGTGCCAGCAGCTTCGGGGCAGGGTCGGCCTTCACTGAAGCTTTCTTT
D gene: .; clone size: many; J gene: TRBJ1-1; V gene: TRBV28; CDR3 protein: CASSRLGGGNTEAFF; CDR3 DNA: TGTGCCAGCAGCCGCCTTGGTGGGGGGAACACTGAAGCTTTCTTT
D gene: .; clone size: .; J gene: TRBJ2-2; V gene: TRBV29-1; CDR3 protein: CSVAGTPKNTGELFF; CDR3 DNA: TGCAGCGTCGCCGGGACGCCTAAGAACACCGGGGAGCTGTTTTTT
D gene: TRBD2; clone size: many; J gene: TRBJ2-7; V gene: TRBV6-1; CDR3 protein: CASKAPRLAGSYEQYF; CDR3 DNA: TGTGCCAGCAAGGCGCCTCGGCTAGCGGGCTCCTACGAGCAGTACTTC
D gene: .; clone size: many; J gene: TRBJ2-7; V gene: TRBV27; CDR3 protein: CASSLPPAEQYF; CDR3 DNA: TGTGCCAGCAGTTTACCGCCCGCCGAGCAGTACTTC
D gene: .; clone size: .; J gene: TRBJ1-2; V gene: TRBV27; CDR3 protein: CASSSNARAGGYTF; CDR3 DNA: TGTGCCAGCAGTTCCAATGCCAGGGCGGGTGGCTACACCTTC